Shown below are 15 T cell receptor beta chains from a single sample sequenced in a study of patients and donors after allogeneic stem cell transplantation. TCRdb recomputed calls from the RT-PCR reads with MiXCR, one row per CDR3 protein. Here the sample spans more than 150,000 distinct CDR3 sequences, around 41% being singletons. The sequenced material came from blood, either unsorted or a sorted T cell fraction (not recorded which). The receptors shown here come from a human donor who was either an allogeneic HSCT recipient or a stem cell or donor lymphocyte infusion donor (not recorded which). It is not recorded whose cells these are; they may come from a transplant donor.

The V call is TRBV20-1, the J call TRBJ1-3, with 7 bases identical to TRBD1. The junction had 11 bases not matched to a gene; V was cut back by 0 bases and J by 0 bases. In germline, CDR1 is DFQATT, CDR2 SNEGSKA (reference sequence). This CDR3 comprises 18 residues. The CDR3 loop is CSARDLDGTDISGNTIYF. As DNA, the CDR3 is TGCAGTGCTAGAGATCTTGACGGGACAGACATCTCTGGAAACACCATATATTTT.

The chain carries TRBV9 and TRBJ2-1; 8 bases match TRBD2. Germline V gene sequence: CDR1 SGDLS, CDR2 YYNGEE. This CDR3 contains 16 residues. Germline trimming cut 0 bases from V and 5 bases from J; bases unmatched to any gene: 7. Here the CDR3 reads CASSVAGLAGNNEQFF. The CDR3 DNA is TGTGCCAGCAGCGTAGCTGGGCTAGCGGGTAACAATGAGCAGTTCTTC.

This chain joins TRBV7-2 and TRBJ1-5, with unresolved D. Between the trimmed V and J ends, which lost 3 bases and 0 bases, there was a span of 9 bases. Germline loops: CDR1 SGHTA, CDR2 FQGNSA. The CDR3 has 15 residues. Here the CDR3 DNA reads TGTGCCAGCAGCTTCCGGGCTGATAGCAATCAGCCCCAGCATTTT. The encoded protein is CASSFRADSNQPQHF.

This chain links TRBV15 with TRBJ1-5; tentatively, D is TRBD1 (6 bases). The CDR3 is made up of 15 amino acids. Germline CDR1 is LNHNV and CDR2 is YYDKDF (reference sequence). Trimming took 1 base from V and 0 from J, leaving 7 bases between them. CDR3 region: CATSRGTDSNQPQHF. CDR3 nucleotides: TGTGCCACCAGCAGAGGGACAGATAGCAATCAGCCCCAGCATTTT.

The CDR3 reads CASSDSGGWNSPLHF. The DNA for the CDR3 is TGTGCCAGCAGTGACTCTGGAGGGTGGAATTCACCCCTCCACTTT. The V and J genes are TRBV6-4 and TRBJ1-6; no definite D call. Germline V gene lookup returns CDR1 MRHNA and CDR2 SNTAGT. Trimming took off 0 bases at V and 7 bases at J, with 10 bases between the two ends. The CDR3 has 15 amino acids.

The rearrangement joins TRBV27 to TRBJ1-4; no reliable D call. The CDR3 spans 14 residues. V lost 7 bases and J 2 bases, leaving 11 bases between the germline ends. CDR1 MNHEY and CDR2 SMNVEV come from the germline V gene (reference sequence). CDR3 protein: CASTSLGTNEKLFF. CDR3 sequence (DNA): TGTGCCAGCACCTCTCTAGGGACTAATGAAAAACTGTTTTTT.

This clonotype was seen more than once but under ten times. The chain employs TRBV20-1 and TRBJ1-4; 10 bases map to TRBD1. Trimming took 4 bases from V and 0 from J; bases not matched to a gene: 5. Germline CDR1 and CDR2: DFQATT and SNEGSKA (reference sequence). This CDR3 is 16 amino acids long. The CDR3 protein is CSAKGDRGATNEKLFF. The DNA of the CDR3 is TGCAGTGCTAAGGGGGACAGGGGAGCAACTAATGAAAAACTGTTTTTT.

The chain has TRBV12-3 or TRBV12-4 and TRBJ2-1; a possible D gene is TRBD2 (6 bases). V dropped 2 bases and J dropped 9 bases, with 11 bases sitting between them. This CDR3 is 13 amino acids long. The DNA of the CDR3 is TGTGCCAGCAGTTTACTTTTGCGGGGTGAGCAGTTCTTC. This sequence encodes CASSLLLRGEQFF.

The chain uses TRBV7-3 and TRBJ1-6; no definite D call. The CDR3 length is 15 residues. V dropped 3 bases and J dropped 7 bases, with 13 bases sitting between them. Germline V gene lookup returns CDR1 SGHTA and CDR2 FQGTGA. The CDR3 DNA is TGTGCCAGCAGCTTCAGCTCGGAGGCGAATTCACCCCTCCACTTT. Its translation: CASSFSSEANSPLHF.

The table lists this clonotype with a few counts. CDR3 loop: CASSQTLVSSISGNTIYF. Here the CDR3 DNA reads TGTGCCAGCAGTCAGACCCTGGTCTCCTCCATCTCTGGAAACACCATATATTTT. The chain couples TRBV12-3 or TRBV12-4 to TRBJ1-3; no reliable D call. This CDR3 region has 18 residues. V lost 5 bases and J lost 0, with 20 bases in between.

The rearrangement joins TRBV28 to TRBJ1-5, with 12 bases identical to TRBD1. J lost 7 bases, V lost 3 bases, and 10 bases had no gene match. CDR3 length equals 17 residues. The germline V gene has CDR1 MDHEN and CDR2 SYDVKM. CDR3 region: CASSLSKGDRGPQPQHF. The CDR3 region has the DNA TGTGCCAGCAGTTTGTCAAAGGGGGACAGGGGGCCCCAGCCCCAGCATTTT.

V and J are TRBV12-3 or TRBV12-4 and TRBJ1-2; D is unclear. V shed 1 base and J shed 7 bases, with 10 bases lying between them. This CDR3 has 13 residues. This chain's CDR3 is CASSLVAGGGYTF. DNA for the CDR3: TGTGCCAGCAGTTTAGTAGCTGGTGGTGGCTACACCTTC.

The V gene is TRBV12-3 or TRBV12-4, the J gene TRBJ1-1, with D uncertain. The CDR3 has 12 residues. Trimming stripped 3 bases from V and 7 bases from J, with 9 bases between. CDR3 region: CASSFSGLEAFF. CDR3 coding DNA: TGTGCCAGCAGTTTTTCGGGTCTTGAAGCTTTCTTT.

The V gene is TRBV6-5, the J gene TRBJ1-2, with TRBD1 matching over 10 bases. The V and J ends lost 6 bases and 8 bases, in that order; junction bases with no gene match: 15. The CDR3 has 16 residues. Germline CDR1 and CDR2: MNHEY and SVGAGI. The CDR3 DNA is TGTGCCAGCAGCCGCCCTCGGGACAGGGGAGGGTCGGGCTACACCTTC. Translated: CASSRPRDRGGSGYTF.

The rearrangement uses TRBV7-9 and TRBJ1-4; no clear D. CDR1 is SEHNR, CDR2 FQNEAQ, per germline (reference sequence). This CDR3 is 12 amino acids long. With 4 bases removed from V and 8 bases from J, the gap between germline ends came to 8 bases. The CDR3 here is CASSWEEEKLFF. The CDR3 nucleotides are TGTGCCAGCAGCTGGGAGGAGGAAAAACTGTTTTTT.